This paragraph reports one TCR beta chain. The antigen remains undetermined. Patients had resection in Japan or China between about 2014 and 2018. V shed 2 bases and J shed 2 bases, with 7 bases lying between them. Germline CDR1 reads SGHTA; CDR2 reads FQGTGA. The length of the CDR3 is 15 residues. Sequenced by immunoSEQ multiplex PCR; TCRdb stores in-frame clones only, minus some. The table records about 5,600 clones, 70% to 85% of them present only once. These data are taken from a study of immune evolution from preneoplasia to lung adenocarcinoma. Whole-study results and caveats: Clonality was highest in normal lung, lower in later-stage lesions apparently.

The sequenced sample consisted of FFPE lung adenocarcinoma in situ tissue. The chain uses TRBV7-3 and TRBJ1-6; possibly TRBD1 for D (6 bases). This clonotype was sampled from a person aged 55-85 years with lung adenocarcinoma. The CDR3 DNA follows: TGTGCCAGCAGCTTAGGGGGCGCCTATAATTCACCCCTCCACTTT. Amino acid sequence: CASSLGGAYNSPLHF.